This is a list of T cell receptor beta chains from one sample in a study of cytomegalovirus exposure and HLA in healthy donors. The protocol was immunoSEQ multiplex PCR, while the TCRdb copy is restricted to in-frame clones and leaves out a portion. This table holds approximately 110,000 clones, 81% found once. The specimen was PBMCs. The receptors stem from a woman between 25 and 40 years old in good health and CMV-seronegative. Each CDR3 is given with its conserved first and last residue. The D gene is left open where the match is weak. The listing skips clone size in some rows; elsewhere it reads once, few, many or a size class.

TRBJ1-1	13	TRBV10-3	-	once	TGTGCCATCAGTGGACAGGAGAACACTGAAGCTTTCTTT	CAISGQENTEAFF
TRBJ2-3	15	TRBV2	-	-	TGTGCCAGCAGGTCCGGGGCGGGGACTACAGATACGCAGTATTTT	CASRSGAGTTDTQYF
TRBJ1-1	11	TRBV7-9	-	-	TGTTCCAGCAGCCGCGGGACTGAAGCTTTCTTT	CSSSRGTEAFF
TRBJ1-1	13	TRBV9	-	-	TGTGCCAGCAGCGCAGGACAGAACACTGAAGCTTTCTTT	CASSAGQNTEAFF
TRBJ2-1	15	TRBV19	-	-	TGTGCCAGTAGTATCGGTCTAAGCTCCTACAATGAGCAGTTCTTC	CASSIGLSSYNEQFF
TRBJ2-3	18	TRBV5-1	-	-	TGCGCCAGCAGCTTGAAGAAGGGGGGCGGGGGAAGCACAGATACGCAGTATTTT	CASSLKKGGGGSTDTQYF
TRBJ1-1	15	TRBV6-1	-	-	TGTGCCAGCAGTTGGGACCAGGGAGGGAACACTGAAGCTTTCTTT	CASSWDQGGNTEAFF
TRBJ1-3	15	TRBV6-5	-	-	TGTGCCAGCAGTTACTCCCAGATCTCTGGAAACACCATATATTTT	CASSYSQISGNTIYF
TRBJ2-3	15	TRBV7-2	TRBD2	-	TGTGCCAGCAGCGTGCTAGCGGGGGGGCCAGATACGCAGTATTTT	CASSVLAGGPDTQYF
TRBJ1-1	13	TRBV18	-	-	TGTGCCAGCTCTGGAGGCCAGAACACTGAAGCTTTCTTT	CASSGGQNTEAFF
TRBJ1-1	13	TRBV27	TRBD1	-	TGTGCCAGCAGTACATACAGGGGGGAGAAAGCTTTCTTT	CASSTYRGEKAFF
TRBJ1-6	15	TRBV7-9	-	-	TGTGCCAGCACCGACAGGTCTGGGAATAATTCACCCCTCCACTTT	CASTDRSGNNSPLHF
TRBJ2-6	16	TRBV28	TRBD1	-	TGTGCCAGCAGTTTAAGTGGGACAGGGGGCTCAGGGGTCCTGACTTTC	CASSLSGTGGSGVLTF
TRBJ1-1	16	TRBV6-5	-	-	TGTGCCAGCAGTTACTTGCGGGGGCGGGCAGACACTGAAGCTTTCTTT	CASSYLRGRADTEAFF
TRBJ1-2	13	TRBV12-5	-	-	TGTGCTAGTGGTTCCGACAGTAACTATGGCTACACCTTC	CASGSDSNYGYTF
TRBJ2-7	16	TRBV7-2	-	-	TGTGCCAGCAGCCCACTTAGGGGGGGACTTCCCTACGAGCAGTACTTC	CASSPLRGGLPYEQYF
TRBJ2-5	14	TRBV10-3	-	-	TGTGCCATCAGTGAGGTGGGGGCTGCCAAGGCCCAGTACTTC	CAISEVGAAKAQYF
TRBJ2-1	12	TRBV27	-	-	TGTGCCAGCAGTAAGGACAGCCTGGGGCAGTTCTTC	CASSKDSLGQFF
TRBJ1-5	13	TRBV6-5	-	-	TGTGCCAGCGGGAGTCGCTCAGCGCAGCCCCAGCATTTT	CASGSRSAQPQHF
TRBJ2-7	14	TRBV7-9	TRBD2	once	TGTGCCAGTGGTAGCGGGAGTGGGCCCTACGAGCAGTACTTC	CASGSGSGPYEQYF